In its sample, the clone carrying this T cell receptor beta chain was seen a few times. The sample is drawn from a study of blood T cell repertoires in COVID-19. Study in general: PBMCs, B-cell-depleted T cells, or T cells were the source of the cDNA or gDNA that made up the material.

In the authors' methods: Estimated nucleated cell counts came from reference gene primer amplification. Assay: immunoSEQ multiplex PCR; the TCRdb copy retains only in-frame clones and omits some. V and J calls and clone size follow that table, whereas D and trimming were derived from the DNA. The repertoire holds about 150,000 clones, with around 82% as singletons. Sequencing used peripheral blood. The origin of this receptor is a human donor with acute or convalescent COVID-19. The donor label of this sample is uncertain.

CDR3 sequence reads: CASSANPSARLYEQYF. The DNA of the CDR3 is TGTGCCAGCAGCGCCAACCCTAGCGCAAGGCTCTACGAGCAGTACTTC. The chain uses TRBV9 and TRBJ2-7, with D perhaps matching TRBD2 (6 bases). V lost 3 bases and J 3 bases, leaving 19 bases between the germline ends. The CDR3 runs 16 residues. Germline values: CDR1 SGDLS, CDR2 YYNGEE.